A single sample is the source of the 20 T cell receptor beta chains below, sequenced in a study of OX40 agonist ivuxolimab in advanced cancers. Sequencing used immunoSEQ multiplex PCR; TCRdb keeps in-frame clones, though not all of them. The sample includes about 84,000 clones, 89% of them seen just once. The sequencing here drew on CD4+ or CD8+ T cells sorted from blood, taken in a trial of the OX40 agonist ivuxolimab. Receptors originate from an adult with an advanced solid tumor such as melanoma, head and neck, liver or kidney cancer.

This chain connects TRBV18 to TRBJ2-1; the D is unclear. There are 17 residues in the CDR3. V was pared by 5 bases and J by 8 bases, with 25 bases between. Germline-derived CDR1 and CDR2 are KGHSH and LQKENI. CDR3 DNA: TGTGCCAGCTCAGCATCTCCTCTTATAGGGTCTGAGGATGAGCAGTTCTTC. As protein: CASSASPLIGSEDEQFF.

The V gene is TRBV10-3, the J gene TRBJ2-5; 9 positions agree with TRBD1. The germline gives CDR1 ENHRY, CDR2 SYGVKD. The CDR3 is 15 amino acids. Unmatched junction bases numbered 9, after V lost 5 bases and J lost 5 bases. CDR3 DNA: TGTGCCATCAGTCGGACAGGGGCCTATGACGAGACCCAGTACTTC. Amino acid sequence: CAISRTGAYDETQYF.

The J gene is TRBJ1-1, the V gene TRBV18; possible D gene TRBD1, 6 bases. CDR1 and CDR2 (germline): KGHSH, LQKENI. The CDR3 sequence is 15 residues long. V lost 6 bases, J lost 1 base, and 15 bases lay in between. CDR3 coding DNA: TGTGCCAGCTCGCAGTTCAGGGGATCGAACACTGAAGCTTTCTTT. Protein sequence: CASSQFRGSNTEAFF.

The CDR3 loop is CASSAPPQGARNEQFF. The CDR3, as DNA: TGTGCCAGCAGCGCGCCACCGCAGGGGGCTAGGAATGAGCAGTTCTTC. The chain carries TRBV9 and TRBJ2-1, with TRBD1 identical over 8 bases. V shed 3 bases and J 7 bases; nucleotides not matched to a gene: 12. The germline V gene encodes CDR1 SGDLS and CDR2 YYNGEE. The CDR3 totals 16 residues.

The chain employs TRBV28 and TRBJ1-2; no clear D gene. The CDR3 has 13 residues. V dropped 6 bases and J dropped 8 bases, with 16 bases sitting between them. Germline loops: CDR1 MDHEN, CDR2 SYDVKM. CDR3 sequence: CASSLEAQRGYTF. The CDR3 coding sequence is TGTGCCAGCAGCTTGGAGGCCCAGCGGGGCTACACCTTC.

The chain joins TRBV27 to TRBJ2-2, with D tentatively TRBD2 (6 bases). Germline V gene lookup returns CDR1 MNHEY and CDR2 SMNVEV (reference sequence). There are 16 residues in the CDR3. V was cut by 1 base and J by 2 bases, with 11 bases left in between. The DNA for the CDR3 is TGTGCCAGCAGTTTATTCGCGGGGCTCAACACCGGGGAGCTGTTTTTT. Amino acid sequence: CASSLFAGLNTGELFF.

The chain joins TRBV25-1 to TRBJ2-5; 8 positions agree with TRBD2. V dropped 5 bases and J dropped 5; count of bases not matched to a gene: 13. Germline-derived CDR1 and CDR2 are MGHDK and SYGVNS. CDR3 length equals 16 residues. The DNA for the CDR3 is TGTGCCAGCAGTCCCCGGGGGGGGGCCCTGTCCGAGACCCAGTACTTC. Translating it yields CASSPRGGALSETQYF.

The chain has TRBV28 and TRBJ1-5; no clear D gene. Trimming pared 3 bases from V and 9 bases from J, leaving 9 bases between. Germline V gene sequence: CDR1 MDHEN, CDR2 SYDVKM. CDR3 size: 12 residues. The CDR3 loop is CASSFSVPPQHF. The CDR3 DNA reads TGTGCCAGCAGTTTTTCGGTCCCGCCCCAGCATTTT. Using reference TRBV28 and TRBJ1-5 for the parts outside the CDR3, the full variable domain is DVKVTQSSRYLVKRTGEKVFLECVQDMDHENMFWYRQDPGLGLRLIYFSYDVKMKEKGDIPEGYSVSREKKERFSLILESASTNQTSMYLCASSFSVPPQHFGDGTRLSIL.

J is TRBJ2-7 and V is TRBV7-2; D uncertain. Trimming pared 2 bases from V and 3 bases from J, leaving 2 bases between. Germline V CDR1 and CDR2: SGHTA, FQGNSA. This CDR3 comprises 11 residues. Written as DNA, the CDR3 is TGTGCCAGCAGCTTATACTACGAGCAGTACTTC. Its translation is CASSLYYEQYF.

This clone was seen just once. The CDR3 nucleotides read TGTGCCAGCAGCTACCTACTGGGGGGGAACACTGAAGCTTTCTTT. Its protein is CASSYLLGGNTEAFF. The chain couples TRBV5-4 to TRBJ1-1; a weak D match, TRBD1 (5 bases). The CDR3 loop spans 15 amino acids. Germline CDR1 and CDR2: SGHNT and YYREEE (reference sequence). V was cut by 3 bases and J by 1 base, with 13 bases left in between. Full variable domain (remainder filled in from reference TRBV5-4 and TRBJ1-1): ETGVTQSPTHLIKTRGQQVTLRCSSQSGHNTVSWYQQALGQGPQFIFQYYREEENGRGNFPPRFSGLQFPNYSSELNVNALELDDSALYLCASSYLLGGNTEAFFGQGTRLTVV.

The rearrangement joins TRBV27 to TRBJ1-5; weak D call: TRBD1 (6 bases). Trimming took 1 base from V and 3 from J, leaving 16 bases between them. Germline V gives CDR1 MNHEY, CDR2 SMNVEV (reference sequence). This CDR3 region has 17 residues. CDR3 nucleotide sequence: TGTGCCAGCAGTTTATGGTCTAAAGGGGGGGCCAATCAGCCCCAGCATTTT. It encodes CASSLWSKGGANQPQHF.

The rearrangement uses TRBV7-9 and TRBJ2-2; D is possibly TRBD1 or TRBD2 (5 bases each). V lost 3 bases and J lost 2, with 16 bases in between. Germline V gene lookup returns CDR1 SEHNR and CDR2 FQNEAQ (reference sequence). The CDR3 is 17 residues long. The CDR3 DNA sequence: TGTGCCAGCAGCTTCCGGGGCACGGTTCGAAACACCGGGGAGCTGTTTTTT. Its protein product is CASSFRGTVRNTGELFF. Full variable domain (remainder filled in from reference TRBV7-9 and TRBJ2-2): DTGVSQNPRHKITKRGQNVTFRCDPISEHNRLYWYRQTLGQGPEFLTYFQNEAQLEKSRLLSDRFSAERPKGSFSTLEIQRTEQGDSAMYLCASSFRGTVRNTGELFFGEGSRLTVL.

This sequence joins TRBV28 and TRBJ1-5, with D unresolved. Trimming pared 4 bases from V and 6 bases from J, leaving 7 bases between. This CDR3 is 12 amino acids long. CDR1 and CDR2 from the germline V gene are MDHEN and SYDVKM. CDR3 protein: CASSYGVQPQHF. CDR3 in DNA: TGTGCCAGCAGTTACGGGGTTCAGCCCCAGCATTTT.

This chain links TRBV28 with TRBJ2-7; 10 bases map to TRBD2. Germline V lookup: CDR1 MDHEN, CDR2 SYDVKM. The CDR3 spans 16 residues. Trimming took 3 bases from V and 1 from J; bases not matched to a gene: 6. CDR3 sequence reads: CASSFKISGRSYEQYF. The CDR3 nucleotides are TGTGCCAGCAGTTTCAAAATTAGCGGGAGGTCCTACGAGCAGTACTTC.

Here the CDR3 DNA reads TGTGCCAGCAGCCGCGGACAGGGAATTTCACCCCTCCACTTT. This gives the protein CASSRGQGISPLHF. J is TRBJ1-6 and V is TRBV2, with TRBD1 matching over 8 bases. The J segment lost 9 bases and the V segment lost 6 bases, leaving 7 bases of the junction unmatched. The V gene's germline CDR1 is SNHLY and CDR2 FYNNEI. The CDR3 contains 14 residues.

The CDR3 nucleotides are TGTGCCAGCAGCTTAGGGACGGGGTACGAGCAGTACTTC. Translation: CASSLGTGYEQYF. The V gene is TRBV11-1, the J gene TRBJ2-7, with D possibly matching TRBD2 (5 bases). V was cut by 1 base and J by 4 bases, with 8 bases left in between. The CDR3 has 13 amino acids. Germline V gene data show CDR1 as SGHAT and CDR2 as FQDESV (reference sequence). Full variable domain (remainder filled in from reference TRBV11-1 and TRBJ2-7): EAEVAQSPRYKITEKSQAVAFWCDPISGHATLYWYRQILGQGPELLVQFQDESVVDDSQLPKDRFSAERLKGVDSTLKIQPAELGDSAMYLCASSLGTGYEQYFGPGTRLTVT.

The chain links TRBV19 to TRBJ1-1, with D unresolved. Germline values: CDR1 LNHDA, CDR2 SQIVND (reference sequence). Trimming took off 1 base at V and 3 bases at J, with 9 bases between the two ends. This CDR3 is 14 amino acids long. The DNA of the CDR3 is TGTGCCAGTAGTATAGGCAGAGCAGACACTGAAGCTTTCTTT. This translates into CASSIGRADTEAFF. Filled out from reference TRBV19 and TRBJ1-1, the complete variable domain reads DGGITQSPKYLFRKEGQNVTLSCEQNLNHDAMYWYRQDPGQGLRLIYYSQIVNDFQKGDIAEGYSVSREKKESFPLTVTSAQKNPTAFYLCASSIGRADTEAFFGQGTRLTVV.

The CDR3 protein is CASSRAQNGLYNEQFF. The DNA for the CDR3 is TGCGCCAGCAGCCGGGCCCAGAACGGGTTATACAATGAGCAGTTCTTC. The chain links TRBV5-1 to TRBJ2-1, with D unresolved. CDR1 is SGHRS, CDR2 YFSETQ, per germline. The CDR3 contains 16 residues. V was pared by 4 bases and J by 4 bases, with 18 bases between.

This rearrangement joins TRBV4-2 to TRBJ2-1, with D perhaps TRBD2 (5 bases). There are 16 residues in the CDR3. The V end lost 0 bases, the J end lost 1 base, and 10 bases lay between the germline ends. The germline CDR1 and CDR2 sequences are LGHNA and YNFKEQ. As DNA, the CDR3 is TGTGCCAGCAGCCAAGATGTAGCGCTATCCTACAATGAGCAGTTCTTC. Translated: CASSQDVALSYNEQFF.

The CDR3 DNA reads TGCAGCGTTGCGAGCGGGAGGGCGACAGATACGCAGTATTTT. The encoded protein is CSVASGRATDTQYF. The chain couples TRBV29-1 to TRBJ2-3, with 10 bases aligning to TRBD2. Germline CDR1 SQVTM, CDR2 ANQGSEA. The CDR3 is 14 amino acids. After removal of 4 bases from V and 3 bases from J, the junction contained 4 bases not matched to a gene.